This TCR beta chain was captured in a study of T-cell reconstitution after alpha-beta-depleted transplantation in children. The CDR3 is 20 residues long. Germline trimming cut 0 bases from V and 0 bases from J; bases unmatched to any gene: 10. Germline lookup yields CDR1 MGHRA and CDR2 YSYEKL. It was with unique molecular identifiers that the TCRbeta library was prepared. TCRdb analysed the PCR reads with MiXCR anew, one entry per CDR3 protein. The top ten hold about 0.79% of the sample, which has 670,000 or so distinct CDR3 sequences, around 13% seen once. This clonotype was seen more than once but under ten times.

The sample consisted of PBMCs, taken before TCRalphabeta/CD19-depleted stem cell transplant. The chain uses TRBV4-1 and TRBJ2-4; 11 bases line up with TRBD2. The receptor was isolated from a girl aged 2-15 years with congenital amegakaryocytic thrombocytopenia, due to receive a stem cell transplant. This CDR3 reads CASSQEPNRLAGLAKNIQYF. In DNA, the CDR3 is TGCGCCAGCAGCCAAGAACCGAATCGACTAGCGGGACTAGCCAAAAACATTCAGTACTTC.